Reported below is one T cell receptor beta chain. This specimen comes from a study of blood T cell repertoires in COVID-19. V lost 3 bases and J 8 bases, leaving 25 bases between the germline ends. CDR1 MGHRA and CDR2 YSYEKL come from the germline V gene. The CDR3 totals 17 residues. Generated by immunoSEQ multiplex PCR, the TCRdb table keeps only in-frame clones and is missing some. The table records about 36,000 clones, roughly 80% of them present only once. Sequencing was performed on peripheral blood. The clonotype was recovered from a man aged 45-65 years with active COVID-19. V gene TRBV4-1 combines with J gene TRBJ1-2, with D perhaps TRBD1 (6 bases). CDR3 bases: TGCGCCAGCAGCCACGCCGACCTTCAGGGGCGGACGACAGGCTACACCTTC. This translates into CASSHADLQGRTTGYTF.